The 9 T cell receptor beta chains below were found in one sample sequenced in a study of cytomegalovirus exposure and HLA in healthy donors (dated by TCRdb to about 2017). Libraries came from the immunoSEQ multiplex PCR assay. For the multiplex PCR, a mixture combining 60 forward primers for TCR Vbeta segments and 13 reverse primers for TCR Jbeta segments was used. This immuneACCESS table, as held by TCRdb, lists in-frame sequences with V and J called but not all clones. Of the missing ones, under half trace to an unresolved V gene in checked studies; the others have no known cause. This sample holds 140,000 to 150,000 clones; about three quarters were observed only once. The ten largest make up 1.7% of the sample. Sample: PBMCs. All receptors come from a woman aged 25 to 39 in good health and CMV-seronegative.

The chain uses TRBV6-1 and TRBJ2-1; possibly TRBD2 for D (6 bases). There are 16 residues in the CDR3. Trimming pared 0 bases from V and 8 bases from J, leaving 17 bases between. Germline V gene lookup returns CDR1 MNHNS and CDR2 SASEGT. This CDR3 reads CASSEAGRFGYDEQFF. In DNA, the CDR3 is TGTGCCAGCAGTGAAGCGGGGAGGTTTGGATACGATGAGCAGTTCTTC.

This clone was picked up a small number of times. The V call is TRBV6-1, the J call TRBJ1-1; D call uncertain. Trimming took off 2 bases at V and 5 bases at J, with 6 bases between the two ends. CDR3 length equals 12 residues. Germline CDR1 reads MNHNS; CDR2 reads SASEGT. The CDR3 region is CASSERVTEAFF. In DNA, the CDR3 is TGTGCCAGCAGTGAAAGAGTGACTGAAGCTTTCTTT.

This chain joins TRBV30 and TRBJ1-5; D is possibly TRBD1 (6 bases). CDR1 GTSNPN and CDR2 SVGIG come from the germline V gene (reference sequence). V lost 0 bases, J lost 6 bases, and 15 bases lay in between. The CDR3 contains 15 residues. The CDR3 region is CAWSVGGAGGQPQHF. For the CDR3, the DNA is TGTGCCTGGAGTGTCGGGGGCGCGGGGGGTCAGCCCCAGCATTTT.

This clone was observed a single time. J is TRBJ2-3 and V is TRBV7-9, with D unresolved. Looked up from germline, CDR1 is SEHNR and CDR2 is FQNEAQ (reference sequence). The CDR3 runs 15 residues. The ends were cut back, 5 bases at V and 0 bases at J, with 12 bases in the middle. CDR3 residues: CASSPRPESTDTQYF. Written as DNA, the CDR3 is TGTGCCAGCAGCCCTAGGCCGGAGAGCACAGATACGCAGTATTTT.

The genes are TRBV7-9 and TRBJ1-6; D unclear. Trimming removed 8 bases from V and 8 bases from J, with 19 bases in between. Germline lookup yields CDR1 SEHNR and CDR2 FQNEAQ (reference sequence). The CDR3 runs 15 residues. CDR3 residues: CASRESTGVYSPLHF. The CDR3 DNA sequence: TGTGCCAGCCGGGAAAGCACCGGTGTGTATTCACCCCTCCACTTT. The full variable domain, with the rest looked up from reference TRBV7-9 and TRBJ1-6, is DTGVSQNPRHKITKRGQNVTFRCDPISEHNRLYWYRQTLGQGPEFLTYFQNEAQLEKSRLLSDRFSAERPKGSFSTLEIQRTEQGDSAMYLCASRESTGVYSPLHFGNGTRLTVT.

The chain carries TRBV29-1 and TRBJ1-2; 8 bases agree with TRBD1. J gave up 3 bases and V 8 bases, and 2 bases lay outside the gene matches. This CDR3 region has 11 residues. The germline V gene has CDR1 SQVTM and CDR2 ANQGSEA. The CDR3 region is CSLGQDYGYTF. CDR3 DNA sequence: TGCAGCTTGGGACAGGACTATGGCTACACCTTC.

V is TRBV29-1 and J is TRBJ2-2; TRBD1 aligns across 8 bases. The CDR3 runs to 16 residues. V trimming: 6 bases; J trimming: 1 base; junction bases outside the gene matches: 10. CDR1 is SQVTM and CDR2 is ANQGSEA in the germline V gene. As DNA, the CDR3 is TGCAGCGTGGCTAAGGGACAGGAGGGGAACACCGGGGAGCTGTTTTTT. Amino acids: CSVAKGQEGNTGELFF.

V gene TRBV10-3 combines with J gene TRBJ2-5; 13 positions agree with TRBD2. Germline lookup yields CDR1 ENHRY and CDR2 SYGVKD. Trimming took 6 bases from V and 4 from J; bases not matched to a gene: 5. This CDR3 has 15 amino acids. CDR3: CAISGTSGGGETQYF. CDR3 coding DNA: TGTGCCATCAGCGGTACTAGCGGGGGGGGAGAGACCCAGTACTTC.

A note on this clone: The same CDR3 is also encoded by other DNA sequences in this sample. This chain joins TRBV11-2 and TRBJ1-5; a weak D match, TRBD1 (6 bases). With 0 bases removed from V and 6 bases from J, the gap between germline ends came to 6 bases. Germline V lookup: CDR1 SGHAT, CDR2 FQNNGV. The CDR3 runs 13 residues. The CDR3 DNA reads TGTGCCAGCAGCTTAGACAGGGGTCAGCCCCAGCATTTT. It yields the protein CASSLDRGQPQHF.